This TCR beta chain comes out of a study of shared clonotypes between healthy human individuals. Points on this clone: Its antigen is undetermined.

Repertoires were generated with immunoSEQ multiplex PCR, while TCRdb's copy carries only in-frame clones and drops some. The data contain millions of clones, roughly 95% of them singletons. Terminally differentiated effector memory CD45RA+ cells were excluded from the naive CD8 cells, which were CD45RO-negative and positively selected for CCR7. None of the donors, who were healthy HIV-negative adults, had recently had acute infections or vaccinations. All donors were Caucasian adults living in Nashville, Tennessee. Between the trimmed V and J ends, which lost 5 bases and 2 bases, there was a span of 12 bases. Germline loops: CDR1 SGHTA, CDR2 FQGNSA. CDR3 length: 14 amino acids. Study-wide points: Unshared clonotypes carried lower generation probabilities than those common to all four donors.

The chain uses TRBV7-2 and TRBJ2-5; TRBD1 or TRBD2 may be the D gene (5 bases each). The source material was naive CD8+ T cells sorted from blood. The receptor was derived from a man aged 18 to 30 in good health. The CDR3 loop is CASSLTGAQETQYF. The CDR3 DNA reads as TGTGCCAGCAGCCTTACCGGGGCGCAAGAGACCCAGTACTTC. The whole variable domain, remainder taken from reference TRBV7-2 and TRBJ2-5, is GAGVSQSPSNKVTEKGKDVELRCDPISGHTALYWYRQSLGQGLEFLIYFQGNSAPDKSGLPSDRFSAERTGGSVSTLTIQRTQQEDSAVYLCASSLTGAQETQYFGPGTRLLVL.